This T cell receptor beta chain was sequenced in a study of blood T cell repertoires in COVID-19. Study-level information: COVID-19 samples from acute and convalescent phases originated in the United States, Italy and Spain. T cells, B-cell-depleted T cells, or PBMCs provided the cDNA or gDNA that served as material.

Germline V lookup: CDR1 MNHEY, CDR2 SVGAGI. CDR3 length equals 15 residues. V lost 7 bases and J 0 bases, leaving 13 bases between the germline ends. As handled by the study authors: Using reference gene primer amplification, nucleated cell counts were estimated. Method: immunoSEQ multiplex PCR; TCRdb's copy keeps in-frame clones and lacks some. That table gives V, J and clone size, and the DNA gave D and trimming. In the table there are a few hundred thousand clones, approximately 84% of which are singletons. Source material: PBMCs or T cells enriched from blood (not recorded which). The TCR originated in a man aged 50 to 60 who had recovered from COVID-19. The chain couples TRBV6-5 to TRBJ2-1, with a possible D match to TRBD2 (5 bases). The chain's CDR3 is CASTSGGSSYNEQFF. The CDR3 DNA is TGTGCCAGCACCTCAGGTGGGAGCTCCTACAATGAGCAGTTCTTC.